One sample yielded the 27 T cell receptor beta chains listed below, sequenced in a study of shared clonotypes between healthy human individuals. Data came from immunoSEQ multiplex PCR; TCRdb stores just in-frame clones and leaves some out. The table lists over a million clones, 96% of them singletons. The specimen was naive CD4+ T cells sorted from blood. Specified subset: CD45RA+ positively selected. All receptors come from a man aged 25-45 years in good health.

CDR3 in amino acids: CASGERTGNTIYF. The CDR3 DNA sequence: TGTGCCAGCGGGGAGAGGACTGGAAACACCATATATTTT. This chain joins TRBV27 and TRBJ1-3; D not resolved. The CDR3 covers 13 residues. Germline values: CDR1 MNHEY, CDR2 SMNVEV (reference sequence). V was cut by 8 bases and J by 2 bases, with 10 bases left in between.

The rearrangement links TRBV6-1 to TRBJ2-7, with 10 bases lining up with TRBD1. The CDR3 runs 14 residues. The V and J ends lost 5 bases and 2 bases, in that order; junction bases with no gene match: 3. Germline lookup yields CDR1 MNHNS and CDR2 SASEGT. The CDR3 sequence is CASSFDRGPYEQYF. As DNA, the CDR3 is TGTGCCAGCAGTTTCGACAGGGGGCCCTACGAGCAGTACTTC.

The chain employs TRBV10-1 and TRBJ2-7; 16 bases agree with TRBD2. The V and J ends lost 9 bases and 2 bases, in that order; junction bases with no gene match: 16. The germline V gene encodes CDR1 WNHNN and CDR2 SYGVQD (reference sequence). This CDR3 is 19 amino acids long. This CDR3 is CARTPAEAGLAGGAYEQYF. The CDR3 DNA follows: TGCGCCAGAACCCCTGCTGAGGCGGGACTAGCGGGAGGGGCCTACGAGCAGTACTTC.

The rearrangement joins TRBV27 to TRBJ2-1; no firm D call. This CDR3 region has 17 residues. Deletions cut 3 bases from V and 2 bases from J, with 17 bases between. The germline gives CDR1 MNHEY, CDR2 SMNVEV (reference sequence). CDR3 sequence reads: CASSFNRPSRPYNEQFF. The CDR3 nucleotides read TGTGCCAGCAGTTTTAATCGGCCCAGCCGGCCCTACAATGAGCAGTTCTTC.

The rearrangement links TRBV9 to TRBJ2-7; D is possibly TRBD1 or TRBD2 (5 bases each). In germline, CDR1 is SGDLS, CDR2 YYNGEE. The V end was cut by 2 bases, the J end by 6 bases, with 15 bases between. The CDR3 covers 14 residues. The CDR3 sequence is CASSVRQGEGEQYF. In DNA form, the CDR3 reads TGTGCCAGCAGCGTGCGGCAGGGAGAGGGCGAGCAGTACTTC.

The chain links TRBV7-6 to TRBJ2-2; TRBD1 agrees at 10 bases. This CDR3 is built from 16 residues. Germline CDR1 and CDR2: SGHVS and FNYEAQ. V shed 5 bases and J 5 bases; nucleotides not matched to a gene: 8. CDR3 coding DNA: TGTGCCAGCAGCCACCGACAGGGGGCTGGAACCGGGGAGCTGTTTTTT. It is translated as CASSHRQGAGTGELFF.

V usage is TRBV5-1 and J usage is TRBJ1-1; 12 positions match TRBD1. CDR3 length: 13 residues. V was pared by 7 bases and J by 6 bases, with 4 bases of the junction left unmatched. Germline-derived CDR1 and CDR2 are SGHRS and YFSETQ. CDR3 in DNA: TGCGCCAGCTCGGGACAGGGGGCGCCTGAAGCTTTCTTT. Translated: CASSGQGAPEAFF.

This chain joins TRBV18 and TRBJ2-7; 7 nucleotides agree with TRBD1. The junction had 4 bases not matched to a gene; V was cut back by 2 bases and J by 3 bases. Germline V gene data show CDR1 as KGHSH and CDR2 as LQKENI. The length of the CDR3 is 14 residues. This CDR3 reads CASSPNRGFYEQYF. CDR3 DNA sequence: TGTGCCAGCTCACCAAACAGGGGCTTCTACGAGCAGTACTTC. Complete variable domain (other parts from reference TRBV18 and TRBJ2-7): NAGVMQNPRHLVRRRGQEARLRCSPMKGHSHVYWYRQLPEEGLKFMVYLQKENIIDESGMPKERFSAEFPKEGPSILRIQQVVRGDSAAYFCASSPNRGFYEQYFGPGTRLTVT.

This chain connects TRBV6-6 to TRBJ1-5; the D is unclear. Germline CDR1 and CDR2: MNHNY and SVGAGI (reference sequence). The CDR3 loop spans 15 amino acids. V lost 2 bases to trimming and J lost 6 bases, with 14 bases between them. The CDR3 bases are TGTGCCAGCAGTTACAATACGGACCTAACTCAGCCCCAGCATTTT. This sequence encodes CASSYNTDLTQPQHF.

The chain joins TRBV28 to TRBJ2-1, with no clear D. Germline assignment: CDR1 MDHEN and CDR2 SYDVKM. V was shortened by 6 bases and J by 7 bases, with 13 bases between the two germline ends. This CDR3 comprises 13 residues. This CDR3 is CASRGSRDNEQFF. Written as DNA, the CDR3 is TGTGCCAGCAGAGGTTCCAGAGATAATGAGCAGTTCTTC.

The genes are TRBV18 and TRBJ2-3; 9 bases map to TRBD2. The CDR3 runs to 16 residues. The germline CDR1 and CDR2 sequences are KGHSH and LQKENI. V shed 3 bases, J shed 2 bases, and the junction held 6 bases outside the gene matches. This chain's CDR3 is CASSPVRTSDTDTQYF. In DNA form, the CDR3 reads TGTGCCAGCTCACCGGTCCGGACTAGCGACACAGATACGCAGTATTTT.

The V and J genes are TRBV5-8 and TRBJ1-3; 8 nucleotides agree with TRBD1. CDR3 length equals 16 residues. Germline V gene sequence: CDR1 SGHTS, CDR2 YDEGEE. J gave up 0 bases and V 4 bases, and 6 bases lay outside the gene matches. The CDR3 region has the DNA TGTGCCAGCAGCCGGGGACAGGTTCTCTCTGGAAACACCATATATTTT. Its protein is CASSRGQVLSGNTIYF. Looking up the rest from reference TRBV5-8 and TRBJ1-3 gives the full variable domain: EAGVTQSPTHLIKTRGQQATLRCSPISGHTSVYWYQQALGLGLQFLLWYDEGEERNRGNFPPRFSGRQFPNYSSELNVNALELEDSALYLCASSRGQVLSGNTIYFGEGSWLTVV.

The rearrangement links TRBV30 to TRBJ2-3; 10 bases line up with TRBD2. Germline CDR1 reads GTSNPN; CDR2 reads SVGIG (reference sequence). The V gene end was trimmed by 2 bases and the J gene end by 3 bases; junction bases not matched to a gene: 14. The CDR3 is made up of 18 amino acids. CDR3 in amino acids: CAWSPLGPAGGPTDTQYF. The CDR3 coding sequence is TGTGCCTGGAGTCCTCTAGGACCAGCGGGAGGGCCAACAGATACGCAGTATTTT.

The chain has TRBV9 and TRBJ1-1; no definite D call. V shed 4 bases and J shed 1 base, with 8 bases lying between them. Germline CDR1 SGDLS, CDR2 YYNGEE. CDR3 length: 13 residues. This CDR3 is CASSPRTNTEAFF. CDR3 DNA sequence: TGTGCCAGCAGCCCACGAACGAACACTGAAGCTTTCTTT.

V gene TRBV5-1 combines with J gene TRBJ2-3; TRBD2 matches 8 bases. This CDR3 comprises 17 residues. Germline trimming cut 0 bases from V and 7 bases from J; bases unmatched to any gene: 13. Germline loops: CDR1 SGHRS, CDR2 YFSETQ. CDR3 sequence (DNA): TGCGCCAGCAGCTTGGACCAACTAGCGGCCCTCGCGAATACGCAGTATTTT. It translates to CASSLDQLAALANTQYF.

The chain has TRBV6-6 and TRBJ2-1; 11 bases line up with TRBD2. From germline, CDR1 is MNHNY and CDR2 SVGAGI (reference sequence). V shed 2 bases, J shed 0 bases, and the junction held 0 bases outside the gene matches. The CDR3 totals 16 residues. DNA for the CDR3: TGTGCCAGCAGTTACGGACTAGCGGGCTCCTACAATGAGCAGTTCTTC. Protein: CASSYGLAGSYNEQFF.

The chain employs TRBV5-4 and TRBJ2-1; D unresolved. From germline, CDR1 is SGHNT and CDR2 YYREEE (reference sequence). The CDR3 extends over 16 amino acids. V lost 0 bases to trimming and J lost 0 bases, with 10 bases between them. The CDR3 nucleotides read TGTGCCAGCAGCTTGGCCGAGTTAAGCTCCTACAATGAGCAGTTCTTC. This sequence encodes CASSLAELSSYNEQFF.

CDR3: CATSRGVSSGNTIYF. The CDR3 nucleotides read TGTGCCACCAGCAGAGGTGTTTCCTCTGGAAACACCATATATTTT. V is TRBV15 and J is TRBJ1-3, with no clear D. Trimming removed 1 base from V and 0 bases from J, with 7 bases in between. Looked up from germline, CDR1 is LNHNV and CDR2 is YYDKDF (reference sequence). The CDR3 totals 15 residues.

The CDR3 protein is CASSAHSSGSTDTQYF. The CDR3 DNA reads as TGTGCCAGCAGCGCTCATTCTAGCGGGAGCACAGATACGCAGTATTTT. The chain is built from TRBV7-9 and TRBJ2-3, with 8 bases identical to TRBD2. Germline assignment: CDR1 SEHNR and CDR2 FQNEAQ (reference sequence). V gave up 5 bases and J gave up 0 bases; unmatched junction bases: 7. The length of the CDR3 is 16 residues.

This clone was recorded once. Other DNA sequences within the sample encode an identical CDR3. CDR3 amino acids: CASSPRDRIAKNIQYF. DNA for the CDR3: TGTGCCAGCTCACCCCGGGACAGAATAGCCAAAAACATTCAGTACTTC. The chain employs TRBV18 and TRBJ2-4, with 7 bases that match TRBD1. The length of the CDR3 is 16 residues. V shed 3 bases, J shed 0 bases, and the junction held 5 bases outside the gene matches. Looked up from germline, CDR1 is KGHSH and CDR2 is LQKENI.

V gene TRBV7-8 combines with J gene TRBJ2-5; D remains unclear. CDR3 length equals 16 residues. In germline, CDR1 is SGHVS, CDR2 FQNEAQ. Trimming took off 1 base at V and 0 bases at J, with 12 bases between the two ends. CDR3 protein: CASSLEVRTYQETQYF. DNA of the CDR3: TGTGCCAGCAGCTTAGAGGTCAGGACGTACCAAGAGACCCAGTACTTC. Complete variable domain (other parts from reference TRBV7-8 and TRBJ2-5): GAGVSQSPRYKVAKRGQDVALRCDPISGHVSLFWYQQALGQGPEFLTYFQNEAQLDKSGLPSDRFFAERPEGSVSTLKIQRTQQEDSAVYLCASSLEVRTYQETQYFGPGTRLLVL.

In DNA, the CDR3 is TGTGCCAGCAGCGTAGCCGGGACAGCTTTTACCGAGCAGTACTTC. This gives the protein CASSVAGTAFTEQYF. The gene calls are TRBV9 and TRBJ2-7, with 7 bases lining up with TRBD1. The CDR3 consists of 15 residues. Germline loops: CDR1 SGDLS, CDR2 YYNGEE. J gave up 6 bases and V 0 bases, and 9 bases lay outside the gene matches.

Comments on this clone: This CDR3 is also generated by other DNA sequences in the sample. The gene calls are TRBV18 and TRBJ2-7; TRBD1 agrees at 7 bases. Germline trimming cut 3 bases from V and 4 bases from J; bases unmatched to any gene: 6. This CDR3 has 14 residues. Germline CDR1 reads KGHSH; CDR2 reads LQKENI. The CDR3 DNA sequence: TGTGCCAGCTCACCGCCGGGACAGCGTTACGAGCAGTACTTC. Protein product: CASSPPGQRYEQYF.

CDR3: CACGQGRDTQYF. CDR3 nucleotide sequence: TGCGCCTGCGGACAGGGAAGAGATACGCAGTATTTT. This chain uses TRBV10-2 with TRBJ2-3; TRBD1 aligns across 8 bases. Trimming at V came to 11 bases and at J to 5 bases, leaving 6 bases not matched to a gene. Germline V gene sequence: CDR1 WSHSY, CDR2 SAAADI. This CDR3 region has 12 residues.

The CDR3 region is CASSFSLRQGAFAEAFF. The CDR3 nucleotides are TGTGCCAGCAGTTTCTCCCTTCGGCAGGGGGCTTTTGCTGAAGCTTTCTTT. This chain links TRBV6-9 with TRBJ1-1, with 8 nucleotides matching TRBD1. J lost 6 bases, V lost 4 bases, and 16 bases had no gene match. CDR1 is MNHGY, CDR2 SVAAGI, per germline. The CDR3 totals 17 residues.

In the case of this clone: Other DNA sequences within the sample encode an identical CDR3. CDR3 loop: CASTRETYEQYF. The DNA for the CDR3 is TGTGCCAGCACGCGGGAGACCTACGAGCAGTACTTC. The chain joins TRBV2 to TRBJ2-7, with 7 positions matching TRBD2. V dropped 7 bases and J dropped 2; count of bases not matched to a gene: 2. This CDR3 comprises 12 residues. Germline V gene lookup returns CDR1 SNHLY and CDR2 FYNNEI. Drawing the rest from reference TRBV2 and TRBJ2-7, the complete variable domain is EPEVTQTPSHQVTQMGQEVILRCVPISNHLYFYWYRQILGQKVEFLVSFYNNEISEKSEIFDDQFSVERPDGSNFTLKIRSTKLEDSAMYFCASTRETYEQYFGPGTRLTVT.

V gene TRBV15 combines with J gene TRBJ1-2, with unresolved D. CDR3 length: 17 amino acids. Germline V CDR1 and CDR2: LNHNV, YYDKDF (reference sequence). V lost 0 bases, J lost 4 bases, and 18 bases lay in between. The CDR3 region is CATSRDGPGQYPYGYTF. As DNA, the CDR3 is TGTGCCACCAGCAGAGATGGGCCTGGGCAGTACCCCTATGGCTACACCTTC.